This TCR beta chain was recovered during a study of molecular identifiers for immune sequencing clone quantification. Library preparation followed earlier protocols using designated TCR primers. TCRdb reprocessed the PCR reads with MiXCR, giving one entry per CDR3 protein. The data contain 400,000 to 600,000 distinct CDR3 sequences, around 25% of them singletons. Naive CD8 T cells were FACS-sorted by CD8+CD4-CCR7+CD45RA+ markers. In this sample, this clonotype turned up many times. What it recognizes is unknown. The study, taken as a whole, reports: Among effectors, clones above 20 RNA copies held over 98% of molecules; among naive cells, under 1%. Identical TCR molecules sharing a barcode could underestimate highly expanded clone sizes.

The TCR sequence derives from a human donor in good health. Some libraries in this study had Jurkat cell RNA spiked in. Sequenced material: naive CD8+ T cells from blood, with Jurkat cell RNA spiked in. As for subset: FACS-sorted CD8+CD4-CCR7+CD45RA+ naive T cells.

CDR3 amino acids: CSVEDQTLNTEAFF. CDR3 bases: TGCAGCGTTGAAGATCAGACCCTCAACACTGAAGCTTTCTTT. This chain uses TRBV29-1 with TRBJ1-1; D ambiguous. CDR1 is SQVTM, CDR2 ANQGSEA, per germline. The CDR3 totals 14 residues. Trimming removed 0 bases at V and 2 bases at J, with 10 bases between.